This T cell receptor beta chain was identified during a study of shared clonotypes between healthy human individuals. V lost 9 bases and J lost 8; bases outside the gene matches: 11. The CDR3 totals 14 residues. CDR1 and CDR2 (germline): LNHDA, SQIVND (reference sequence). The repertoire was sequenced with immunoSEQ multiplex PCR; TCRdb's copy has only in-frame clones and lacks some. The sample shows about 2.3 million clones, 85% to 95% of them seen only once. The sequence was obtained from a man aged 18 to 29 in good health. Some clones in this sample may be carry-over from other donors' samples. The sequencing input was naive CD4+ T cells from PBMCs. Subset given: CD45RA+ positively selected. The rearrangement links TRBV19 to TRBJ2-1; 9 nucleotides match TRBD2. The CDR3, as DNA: TGTGCCAGCAAACCGGGACTAGCTTACGATGAGCAGTTCTTC. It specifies CASKPGLAYDEQFF.